The next 13 T cell receptor beta chains were all read from a single sample in a study of shared clonotypes between healthy human individuals. Here immunoSEQ multiplex PCR was the method, and the copy in TCRdb shows in-frame clones only, minus some. This sample has over a million clones; roughly 97% occur once, and the top ten carry approximately 1%. The sequenced material came from naive CD4+ T cells sorted from blood. As for subset: CD45RA+ positively selected. These TCRs come from a man aged 25-45 years in good health.

Remarks on this clone: A read error may account for a junction end that differs from germline. V gene TRBV7-8 combines with J gene TRBJ1-3, with D unresolved. The CDR3 sequence is 10 residues long. Germline assignment: CDR1 SGHVS and CDR2 FQNEAQ. This CDR3 is CPSTPDPIYF. The CDR3 region has the DNA TGCCCATCAACCCCAGACCCCATATATTTT.

V and J are TRBV18 and TRBJ2-2, with unresolved D. V was cut by 2 bases and J by 1 base, with 14 bases left in between. The germline gives CDR1 KGHSH, CDR2 LQKENI. CDR3 length: 17 amino acids. The CDR3 region has the DNA TGTGCCAGCTCACCAATCTTATTTCGTGTGAACACCGGGGAGCTGTTTTTT. Its protein product is CASSPILFRVNTGELFF.

This clone turned up a few times. The chain is built from TRBV29-1 and TRBJ2-2; D may be TRBD1 or TRBD2 (5 bases each). Germline V gene lookup returns CDR1 SQVTM and CDR2 ANQGSEA. The CDR3 totals 11 residues. The germline V and J ends were trimmed by 7 bases and 4 bases, with 7 bases remaining between them. CDR3 in DNA: TGCAGCGCTGGGGGCACCGGGGAGCTGTTTTTT. Amino acid sequence: CSAGGTGELFF.

The chain joins TRBV27 to TRBJ2-5; no clear D gene. Looked up from germline, CDR1 is MNHEY and CDR2 is SMNVEV (reference sequence). The V gene lost 1 base and the J gene lost 5 bases, with 14 bases spanning the gap. The CDR3 loop spans 15 amino acids. DNA of the CDR3: TGTGCCAGCAGTTTATTAGGGAATGATAGGGAGACCCAGTACTTC. It codes for CASSLLGNDRETQYF.

Comment on this clone: Other DNA sequences in this specimen translate into the identical CDR3. This chain joins TRBV28 and TRBJ2-7; the D is unclear. CDR1 is MDHEN, CDR2 SYDVKM, per germline. This CDR3 is 13 amino acids long. Trimming pared 3 bases from V and 0 bases from J, leaving 6 bases between. The CDR3 loop reads CASSFLVSYEQYF. CDR3 sequence (DNA): TGTGCCAGCAGTTTCTTGGTCTCCTACGAGCAGTACTTC.

The V and J genes are TRBV11-2 and TRBJ2-2; tentatively, D is TRBD2 (5 bases). In germline, CDR1 is SGHAT, CDR2 FQNNGV. V gave up 5 bases and J gave up 2 bases, with 12 bases separating them. The CDR3 is 15 residues long. The CDR3 spells CASSPERINTGELFF. The CDR3 nucleotides are TGTGCCAGCAGCCCCGAGCGGATAAACACCGGGGAGCTGTTTTTT.

This clone is a singleton in its sample. V is TRBV7-3 and J is TRBJ2-1, with 9 bases that match TRBD2. The CDR3 totals 13 residues. Trimming cost V 5 bases and J 15 bases; bases outside gene matches: 11. Looked up from germline, CDR1 is SGHTA and CDR2 is FQGTGA. The CDR3 nucleotides are TGTGCCAGCAGCAAAATAGCGGGAGATGCTCTGTTCTTC. It yields the protein CASSKIAGDALFF.

The V gene is TRBV29-1, the J gene TRBJ1-4, with TRBD1 matching over 8 bases. CDR1 and CDR2 from the germline V gene are SQVTM and ANQGSEA. Unmatched junction bases numbered 8, after V lost 4 bases and J lost 4 bases. The CDR3 is 15 amino acids. The CDR3 spells CSVAPGGSGNEKLFF. Written as DNA, the CDR3 is TGCAGCGTTGCTCCAGGGGGCAGTGGTAATGAAAAACTGTTTTTT.

In nucleotides, the CDR3 is TGCGCCAGCAGCCAAGATATCGGGGATAGCACTGAAGCTTTCTTT. Residues: CASSQDIGDSTEAFF. The chain links TRBV4-3 to TRBJ1-1; D remains ambiguous. Trimming stripped 0 bases from V and 4 bases from J, with 12 bases between. CDR1 is LGHNA, CDR2 YSLEER, per germline. The CDR3 length is 15 residues.

Note on this clone: Other DNA sequences from this sample encode an identical CDR3 as well. The chain has TRBV7-2 and TRBJ1-1; D is undetermined. The CDR3 consists of 13 residues. V shed 5 bases and J shed 1 base, with 8 bases lying between them. The germline CDR1 and CDR2 sequences are SGHTA and FQGNSA. The CDR3 loop reads CASSLRRNTEAFF. DNA for the CDR3: TGTGCCAGCAGCCTCCGGCGGAACACTGAAGCTTTCTTT.

The chain carries TRBV5-1 and TRBJ1-3; no reliable D call. V gave up 1 base and J gave up 4 bases, with 9 bases separating them. Germline V gene sequence: CDR1 SGHRS, CDR2 YFSETQ. The CDR3 loop spans 14 amino acids. The CDR3 is CASSLTLLGNTIYF. As DNA, the CDR3 is TGCGCCAGCAGCTTGACGTTGCTCGGAAACACCATATATTTT.

CDR3 bases: TGTGCCAGCCGGTTCGCGGGACTAGCGGGAGTCGGTGAGCAGTTCTTC. Amino acids: CASRFAGLAGVGEQFF. The chain uses TRBV11-2 and TRBJ2-1, with 14 bases aligning to TRBD2. CDR3 size: 16 residues. The ends lost 8 bases at V and 9 bases at J; junction bases unmatched: 12. CDR1 and CDR2 from the germline V gene are SGHAT and FQNNGV.

The J gene is TRBJ2-1, the V gene TRBV19; 7 nucleotides align to TRBD1. The CDR3 totals 16 residues. CDR1 LNHDA and CDR2 SQIVND come from the germline V gene (reference sequence). Unmatched junction bases numbered 13, after V lost 5 bases and J lost 6 bases. As DNA, the CDR3 is TGTGCCAGTAGTCCCCGAGGACAGGCCAGGAGCAATGAGCAGTTCTTC. This gives the protein CASSPRGQARSNEQFF.